These 32 T cell receptor beta chains were sequenced from one sample in a study of blood T cell repertoires in COVID-19. The table came from immunoSEQ multiplex PCR; TCRdb's copy has only in-frame clones and leaves some out. This sample has approximately 60,000 clones, with more than 60% found just once. Material: peripheral blood. Receptors were obtained from a man aged 55 to 69 with acute or convalescent COVID-19.

The V and J genes are TRBV19 and TRBJ2-7; 14 positions agree with TRBD2. Germline lookup yields CDR1 LNHDA and CDR2 SQIVND (reference sequence). The CDR3 runs 13 residues. V shed 6 bases and J 8 bases; nucleotides not matched to a gene: 3. CDR3 region: CASRGLAGEKQYF. The CDR3 DNA follows: TGTGCCAGTAGGGGACTAGCGGGAGAAAAGCAGTACTTC.

The chain combines TRBV27 with TRBJ2-1, with 7 bases identical to TRBD2. The CDR3 loop spans 17 amino acids. CDR1 and CDR2 from the germline V gene are MNHEY and SMNVEV (reference sequence). V was pared by 6 bases and J by 0 bases, with 11 bases of the junction left unmatched. The CDR3 region is CASRKMGGGSSYNEQFF. For the CDR3, the DNA is TGTGCCAGCAGGAAAATGGGGGGAGGGAGCTCCTACAATGAGCAGTTCTTC.

The chain couples TRBV6-1 to TRBJ2-1; 8 nucleotides align to TRBD2. The CDR3 consists of 19 residues. The germline V gene encodes CDR1 MNHNS and CDR2 SASEGT. Trimming at V came to 2 bases and at J to 14 bases, leaving 26 bases not matched to a gene. For the CDR3, the DNA is TGTGCCAGCAGTGAACGAACCCCCCTAGGCGCGGGAGGACCCGTGATCGAGTTCTTC. It codes for CASSERTPLGAGGPVIEFF.

The chain couples TRBV6-5 to TRBJ1-6; no clear D gene. There are 15 residues in the CDR3. Germline V gene data show CDR1 as MNHEY and CDR2 as SVGAGI. V was cut by 6 bases and J by 7 bases, with 16 bases left in between. The DNA for the CDR3 is TGTGCCAGCAGCGCCGAAGGAGGAGACAATTCACCCCTCCACTTT. Amino acids: CASSAEGGDNSPLHF.

The V and J genes are TRBV6-6 and TRBJ1-1; possibly TRBD1 for D (5 bases). Per the germline V gene, CDR1 is MNHNY and CDR2 is SVGAGI (reference sequence). Trimming cost V 1 base and J 1 base, with 10 bases left between them. This CDR3 has 15 residues. The CDR3 protein is CASSYFGAENTEAFF. DNA for the CDR3: TGTGCCAGCAGTTACTTTGGGGCAGAGAACACTGAAGCTTTCTTT.

A few counts support this clone. The CDR3 DNA reads TGTGCCAGCAGCCCGGGAGGCGAGGCCTACGAGCAGTACTTC. Translating gives CASSPGGEAYEQYF. The chain employs TRBV11-3 and TRBJ2-7; 7 bases line up with TRBD2. The trim removed 5 bases at V and 2 bases at J, leaving 6 bases unmatched. This CDR3 spans 14 amino acids. Looked up from germline, CDR1 is SGHNT and CDR2 is YENEEA.

The chain has TRBV18 and TRBJ2-1; TRBD1 might be the D (6 bases). This CDR3 has 15 residues. Germline-derived CDR1 and CDR2 are KGHSH and LQKENI. The V end was cut by 1 base, the J end by 8 bases, with 15 bases between. In nucleotides, the CDR3 is TGTGCCAGCTCACCACGGCAGGGGCCGCGCGATGAGCAGTTCTTC. Residues: CASSPRQGPRDEQFF.

This chain joins TRBV19 and TRBJ2-7; 10 bases line up with TRBD2. V lost 3 bases, J lost 7 bases, and 6 bases stayed unmatched. The CDR3 runs to 14 residues. Per the germline V gene, CDR1 is LNHDA and CDR2 is SQIVND (reference sequence). CDR3 DNA sequence: TGTGCCAGTAGTATCAGCGGGAGGGCCTGGGAGCAGTACTTC. Its protein product is CASSISGRAWEQYF.

V and J are TRBV7-2 and TRBJ2-2; D perhaps matches TRBD1 (6 bases). Trimming took 5 bases from V and 4 from J, leaving 11 bases between them. Germline V CDR1 and CDR2: SGHTA, FQGNSA. The CDR3 consists of 14 residues. CDR3 protein: CASSQQQGTGELFF. The CDR3 DNA is TGTGCCAGCAGCCAACAACAGGGCACCGGGGAGCTGTTTTTT.

The chain employs TRBV28 and TRBJ2-7; 11 nucleotides agree with TRBD2. After removal of 6 bases from V and 2 bases from J, the junction contained 9 bases not matched to a gene. The CDR3 sequence is 16 residues long. Germline loops: CDR1 MDHEN, CDR2 SYDVKM. The CDR3 is CASSPRLAGWAYEQYF. The CDR3 DNA reads TGTGCCAGCAGCCCACGACTAGCGGGGTGGGCCTACGAGCAGTACTTC.

The chain links TRBV7-9 to TRBJ1-4, with a tentative D call TRBD1 (6 bases). The germline V gene has CDR1 SEHNR and CDR2 FQNEAQ (reference sequence). V shed 1 base and J shed 7 bases, with 13 bases lying between them. The CDR3 totals 15 residues. The DNA of the CDR3 is TGTGCCAGCAGCTTAGAGGCGGCAGGGGCTGAAAAACTGTTTTTT. Translation: CASSLEAAGAEKLFF.

This rearrangement joins TRBV27 to TRBJ2-2, with D possibly being TRBD1 (5 bases). The V and J ends lost 7 bases and 0 bases respectively, with 12 bases between them. The length of the CDR3 is 15 residues. CDR1 and CDR2 from the germline V gene are MNHEY and SMNVEV (reference sequence). The CDR3 loop is CASNIRTPNTGELFF. The CDR3 nucleotides read TGTGCCAGCAATATAAGGACACCGAACACCGGGGAGCTGTTTTTT.

The chain joins TRBV27 to TRBJ2-2, with 9 positions matching TRBD1. With V trimmed by 5 bases and J by 11 bases, 15 bases remained unmatched. This CDR3 is built from 16 residues. Germline V CDR1 and CDR2: MNHEY, SMNVEV (reference sequence). This chain's CDR3 is CASSAPGQGLIRELFF. In DNA, the CDR3 is TGTGCCAGCAGTGCCCCGGGACAGGGCTTAATCCGAGAGCTGTTTTTT.

This clone appeared a few times. This chain connects TRBV14 to TRBJ2-3; no clear D gene. The CDR3 runs 13 residues. V shed 0 bases and J shed 2 bases, with 3 bases lying between them. CDR1 and CDR2 from the germline V gene are SGHDN and FVKESK. The CDR3 protein is CASSQDITDTQYF. The CDR3 coding sequence is TGTGCCAGCAGCCAAGATATCACAGATACGCAGTATTTT.

V is TRBV7-8 and J is TRBJ2-7; D unclear. The length of the CDR3 is 14 residues. V dropped 1 base and J dropped 3 bases, with 10 bases sitting between them. The germline V gene has CDR1 SGHVS and CDR2 FQNEAQ. The CDR3 nucleotides read TGTGCCAGCAGCTTAGGTCGCCGAGTCTACGAGCAGTACTTC. It is translated as CASSLGRRVYEQYF.

The chain combines TRBV7-6 with TRBJ2-1; tentative D call: TRBD2 (7 bases). The CDR3 is 12 residues long. Germline CDR1 SGHVS, CDR2 FNYEAQ. Trimming removed 1 base at V and 10 bases at J, with 8 bases between. The DNA of the CDR3 is TGTGCCAGCAGCTTAGAGGGGGGGGAGCAGTTCTTC. Translation: CASSLEGGEQFF.

This clone was found a few times. The chain employs TRBV2 and TRBJ2-7, with TRBD2 matching 9 bases. This CDR3 spans 13 amino acids. V shed 1 base and J 12 bases; nucleotides not matched to a gene: 7. Germline CDR1 is SNHLY and CDR2 is FYNNEI. The CDR3 reads CASSEVVAGVTYF. DNA of the CDR3: TGTGCCAGCAGTGAAGTGGTAGCGGGAGTAACGTACTTC. Based on the CDR3 plus reference TRBV2 and TRBJ2-7, the full variable domain is EPEVTQTPSHQVTQMGQEVILRCVPISNHLYFYWYRQILGQKVEFLVSFYNNEISEKSEIFDDQFSVERPDGSNFTLKIRSTKLEDSAMYFCASSEVVAGVTYFGPGTRLTVT.

The V and J genes are TRBV28 and TRBJ1-1; 7 nucleotides match TRBD1. Looked up from germline, CDR1 is MDHEN and CDR2 is SYDVKM. This CDR3 spans 15 amino acids. Germline trimming cut 7 bases from V and 1 base from J; bases unmatched to any gene: 9. The CDR3: CASIEDRTGNTEAFF. CDR3 nucleotides: TGTGCCAGCATCGAGGACAGGACCGGGAACACTGAAGCTTTCTTT.

This sequence joins TRBV28 and TRBJ2-7; a possible D gene is TRBD1 (5 bases). Trimming took off 6 bases at V and 0 bases at J, with 9 bases between the two ends. Germline CDR1 and CDR2: MDHEN and SYDVKM. CDR3 length: 13 residues. DNA of the CDR3: TGTGCCAGCAGAGACAGCAGCTCCTACGAGCAGTACTTC. It specifies CASRDSSSYEQYF.

This rearrangement joins TRBV5-1 to TRBJ2-1, with D possibly matching TRBD1 (5 bases). V lost 7 bases and J lost 15, with 17 bases in between. Germline values: CDR1 SGHRS, CDR2 YFSETQ. The CDR3 extends over 11 amino acids. CDR3 region: CASGEKQARFF. CDR3 sequence (DNA): TGCGCCAGCGGAGAAAAACAGGCCCGGTTCTTC.

This clone has just a few counts. The chain carries TRBV19 and TRBJ1-3; 8 nucleotides align to TRBD1. The CDR3 extends over 15 amino acids. CDR1 and CDR2 (germline): LNHDA, SQIVND (reference sequence). Trimming took 6 bases from V and 2 from J; bases not matched to a gene: 6. This CDR3 is CASRKAGGAGNTIYF. In nucleotides, the CDR3 is TGTGCCAGTAGGAAGGCAGGGGGCGCTGGAAACACCATATATTTT. Full variable domain (rest looked up from reference TRBV19 and TRBJ1-3): DGGITQSPKYLFRKEGQNVTLSCEQNLNHDAMYWYRQDPGQGLRLIYYSQIVNDFQKGDIAEGYSVSREKKESFPLTVTSAQKNPTAFYLCASRKAGGAGNTIYFGEGSWLTVV.

V usage is TRBV7-8 and J usage is TRBJ1-1; D remains unclear. Germline values: CDR1 SGHVS, CDR2 FQNEAQ. This CDR3 comprises 13 residues. Trimming removed 1 base at V and 2 bases at J, with 5 bases between. The CDR3 spells CASSLGQNTEAFF. The DNA of the CDR3 is TGTGCCAGCAGCTTAGGTCAAAACACTGAAGCTTTCTTT.

The chain is built from TRBV2 and TRBJ2-1, with 8 bases lining up with TRBD2. The germline V gene has CDR1 SNHLY and CDR2 FYNNEI. The CDR3 contains 14 residues. With V trimmed by 6 bases and J by 6 bases, 7 bases remained unmatched. Here the CDR3 DNA reads TGTGCCAGCAGCGGGACTAGTCGACTCAATGAGCAGTTCTTC. Translated: CASSGTSRLNEQFF.

This clone appeared a single time. This chain connects TRBV28 to TRBJ2-5, with D perhaps matching TRBD2 (6 bases). This CDR3 is 13 amino acids long. V lost 6 bases to trimming and J lost 1 base, with 9 bases between them. The germline V gene encodes CDR1 MDHEN and CDR2 SYDVKM. CDR3 loop: CASSPGGQETQYF. CDR3 coding DNA: TGTGCCAGCAGCCCCGGGGGCCAAGAGACCCAGTACTTC.

The chain couples TRBV2 to TRBJ2-1, with TRBD1 matching over 11 bases. The germline V gene encodes CDR1 SNHLY and CDR2 FYNNEI. The CDR3 has 15 amino acids. Germline trimming cut 6 bases from V and 7 bases from J; bases unmatched to any gene: 8. Here the CDR3 reads CASREIRDRGNEQFF. CDR3 nucleotides: TGTGCCAGCAGGGAAATCCGGGACAGGGGGAATGAGCAGTTCTTC.

The chain uses TRBV9 and TRBJ2-7; 9 bases align to TRBD2. This CDR3 has 15 amino acids. Trimming took 4 bases from V and 0 from J; bases not matched to a gene: 5. Per the germline V gene, CDR1 is SGDLS and CDR2 is YYNGEE. Here the CDR3 reads CASSLTSGLSYEQYF. Written as DNA, the CDR3 is TGTGCCAGCAGCCTTACTAGCGGGCTCTCCTACGAGCAGTACTTC. The entire variable domain, with the rest obtained from reference TRBV9 and TRBJ2-7, is as follows: DSGVTQTPKHLITATGQRVTLRCSPRSGDLSVYWYQQSLDQGLQFLIQYYNGEERAKGNILERFSAQQFPDLHSELNLSSLELGDSALYFCASSLTSGLSYEQYFGPGTRLTVT.

This sequence joins TRBV2 and TRBJ2-7, with D possibly being TRBD1 (5 bases). Deletions cut 6 bases from V and 1 base from J, with 10 bases between. This CDR3 region has 13 residues. Germline V gene lookup returns CDR1 SNHLY and CDR2 FYNNEI. CDR3 loop: CASRNDRSYEQYF. The CDR3 DNA is TGTGCCAGCAGAAATGACAGATCCTACGAGCAGTACTTC.

The sample holds one count of this clone. The chain links TRBV11-3 to TRBJ2-7; TRBD2 matches at 8 bases. CDR3 length equals 15 residues. Germline V gene data show CDR1 as SGHNT and CDR2 as YENEEA. V shed 0 bases, J shed 6 bases, and the junction held 7 bases outside the gene matches. CDR3 sequence: CASSLEGTRTPEQYF. The CDR3 region has the DNA TGTGCCAGCAGCTTAGAGGGGACTAGAACACCCGAGCAGTACTTC.

The chain combines TRBV3-1 (or the pseudogene TRBV3-2) with TRBJ2-5; TRBD1 matches 7 bases. This CDR3 region has 14 residues. The junction had 8 bases not matched to a gene; V was cut back by 4 bases and J by 6 bases. The germline gives CDR1 LGHDT, CDR2 YNNKEL (reference sequence). The CDR3 protein is CASSRTGGRKTQYF. CDR3 bases: TGTGCCAGCAGCCGGACAGGCGGGCGGAAGACCCAGTACTTC.

The gene calls are TRBV6-5 and TRBJ1-2; D is uncertain. Trimming pared 4 bases from V and 8 bases from J, leaving 14 bases between. The length of the CDR3 is 13 residues. Germline V gene lookup returns CDR1 MNHEY and CDR2 SVGAGI. The CDR3 loop is CASSLGLTTGYTF. The CDR3 DNA reads TGTGCCAGCAGTTTGGGCCTAACGACAGGCTACACCTTC.

Here the CDR3 DNA reads TGTGCCAGCAGCACGGGGATATCTGGAAACACCATATATTTT. Its protein is CASSTGISGNTIYF. The chain employs TRBV9 and TRBJ1-3; D unresolved. The germline V gene encodes CDR1 SGDLS and CDR2 YYNGEE. V lost 4 bases, J lost 1 base, and 9 bases lay in between. This CDR3 has 14 amino acids.

The chain links TRBV9 to TRBJ2-5, with D possibly being TRBD2 (6 bases). The CDR3 is 14 residues long. CDR1 is SGDLS and CDR2 is YYNGEE in the germline V gene. V was shortened by 5 bases and J by 0 bases, with 11 bases between the two germline ends. This chain's CDR3 is CASSLRGDQETQYF. CDR3 DNA: TGTGCCAGCAGTTTGCGGGGCGACCAAGAGACCCAGTACTTC.